This TCR beta chain was identified during a study of blood T cell repertoires in COVID-19. Overall study: PBMCs, B-cell-depleted T cells, or T cells provided the cDNA or gDNA that made up the material.

TCRdb's table, derived via immunoSEQ multiplex PCR, lists solely in-frame clones and lacks some. The sample yields around 260,000 clones, approximately 92% seen once. The sequencing input was peripheral blood. The source of this sequence is a person aged 18 to 35 with COVID-19, enrolled during active disease.

The DNA for the CDR3 is TGCAGCGTTCCAGAGGCGGGACAGGGGAACACCGGGGAGCTGTTTTTT. It yields the protein CSVPEAGQGNTGELFF. V gene TRBV29-1 combines with J gene TRBJ2-2; TRBD1 agrees at 9 bases. Germline trimming cut 5 bases from V and 1 base from J; bases unmatched to any gene: 8. This CDR3 has 16 residues. Germline CDR1 is SQVTM and CDR2 is ANQGSEA.